The 16 T cell receptor beta chains given below trace back to one sample, sequenced in a study of T cell changes during pregnancy in multiple sclerosis. Data came from immunoSEQ multiplex PCR; TCRdb stores just in-frame clones and leaves some out. The data show some 60,000 clones, about 94% seen once. The sample consisted of peripheral blood, taken in the third trimester of pregnancy. The receptors shown here come from a female donor in good health, enrolled as a control in a pregnancy study.

The genes are TRBV6-4 and TRBJ2-3; TRBD2 matches at 8 bases. This CDR3 is 16 amino acids long. V shed 3 bases, J shed 2 bases, and the junction held 7 bases outside the gene matches. Germline loops: CDR1 MRHNA, CDR2 SNTAGT. The CDR3 sequence: CASSEMAGGSTDTQYF. In nucleotides, the CDR3 is TGTGCCAGCAGTGAAATGGCGGGAGGATCCACAGATACGCAGTATTTT.

Concerning this clone itself: Compared with germline, one end of the junction differs, possibly owing to a read error. This rearrangement joins TRBV19 to TRBJ2-3; no definite D call. The CDR3 is 16 amino acids. The germline CDR1 and CDR2 sequences are LNHDA and SQIVND (reference sequence). This CDR3 is CASSMAHLGITHTQYF. CDR3 bases: TGTGCCAGTAGTATGGCCCACCTAGGCATCACACATACGCAGTATTTT.

The rearrangement uses TRBV7-2 and TRBJ1-3; the match to TRBD1 covers 9 bases. In germline, CDR1 is SGHTA, CDR2 FQGNSA. This CDR3 has 16 amino acids. V trimming: 1 base; J trimming: 3 bases; junction bases outside the gene matches: 4. This chain's CDR3 is CASSLGTGAGGNTIYF. Written as DNA, the CDR3 is TGTGCCAGCAGCTTAGGGACAGGGGCAGGTGGAAACACCATATATTTT.

DNA for the CDR3: TGTGCCAGCAGCTTCCAGGGCTCGGACACTGAAGCTTTCTTT. It yields the protein CASSFQGSDTEAFF. V gene TRBV7-9 combines with J gene TRBJ1-1; a weak D match, TRBD1 (5 bases). This CDR3 comprises 14 residues. The V and J ends lost 3 bases and 3 bases respectively, with 11 bases between them. CDR1 and CDR2 (germline): SEHNR, FQNEAQ (reference sequence).

This CDR3 is CASSPRRGDQPQHF. CDR3 sequence (DNA): TGTGCCAGCAGCCCGCGACGGGGGGATCAGCCCCAGCATTTT. The rearrangement links TRBV7-2 to TRBJ1-5; TRBD1 might be the D (5 bases). CDR1 and CDR2 (germline): SGHTA, FQGNSA. Trimming removed 5 bases at V and 5 bases at J, with 13 bases between. The CDR3 totals 14 residues.

This chain joins TRBV7-2 and TRBJ1-2, with a weak D call TRBD1 (5 bases). Trimming took 1 base from V and 1 from J, leaving 7 bases between them. This CDR3 spans 14 amino acids. Germline V gives CDR1 SGHTA, CDR2 FQGNSA. The CDR3 DNA reads TGTGCCAGCAGCTTAGACAGGTTTAACTATGGCTACACCTTC. Translation gives CASSLDRFNYGYTF.

The rearrangement joins TRBV6-6 to TRBJ2-7; 8 nucleotides agree with TRBD1. Germline CDR1 MNHNY, CDR2 SVGAGI (reference sequence). The V segment lost 2 bases and the J segment 0 bases; nucleotides outside the gene matches: 3. This CDR3 contains 15 residues. The CDR3 reads CASSYPGQGSYEQYF. DNA of the CDR3: TGTGCCAGCAGTTACCCCGGACAGGGCTCCTACGAGCAGTACTTC.

The gene calls are TRBV6-5 and TRBJ1-2; 7 bases match TRBD1. This CDR3 region has 14 residues. The V gene end was trimmed by 6 bases and the J gene end by 2 bases; junction bases not matched to a gene: 6. The germline gives CDR1 MNHEY, CDR2 SVGAGI. CDR3 in amino acids: CASSSQTGNYGYTF. The CDR3 DNA reads as TGTGCCAGCAGCTCCCAGACAGGGAACTATGGCTACACCTTC.

This clone showed up just a few times. This chain links TRBV7-9 with TRBJ2-7, with 7 bases fitting TRBD2. The germline CDR1 and CDR2 sequences are SEHNR and FQNEAQ (reference sequence). Trimming removed 5 bases from V and 5 bases from J; junction bases left unmatched: 12. The CDR3 is 15 amino acids. The DNA for the CDR3 is TGTGCCAGCAGCCTGGGAGGGCCTAGTAGGAACGAGCAGTACTTC. This encodes CASSLGGPSRNEQYF.

This clone was detected only a few times. V and J are TRBV7-8 and TRBJ1-1; possibly TRBD1 for D (5 bases). The CDR3 has 15 amino acids. Looked up from germline, CDR1 is SGHVS and CDR2 is FQNEAQ. With 1 base removed from V and 3 bases from J, the gap between germline ends came to 12 bases. The CDR3 spells CASSLGWGSHTEAFF. The DNA for the CDR3 is TGTGCCAGCAGCTTAGGGTGGGGCAGTCACACTGAAGCTTTCTTT.

The CDR3 bases are TGTGCCAGCAGAGGGACTATCCCTCGGGACTACGAGCAGTACTTC. Protein: CASRGTIPRDYEQYF. The chain has TRBV27 and TRBJ2-7; TRBD2 matches 7 bases. Germline-derived CDR1 and CDR2 are MNHEY and SMNVEV (reference sequence). The trim removed 6 bases at V and 3 bases at J, leaving 11 bases unmatched. This CDR3 is built from 15 residues.

The chain recombines TRBV28 with TRBJ2-7; 10 nucleotides match TRBD2. V lost 7 bases to trimming and J lost 3 bases; unmatched junction nucleotides: 15. The CDR3 covers 17 residues. Germline V gene lookup returns CDR1 MDHEN and CDR2 SYDVKM. CDR3 DNA sequence: TGTGCCAGCACCACCGGCGGTGGGGCTAGCGGGAGCTACGAGCAGTACTTC. As protein: CASTTGGGASGSYEQYF.

This chain uses TRBV5-4 with TRBJ1-6, with D possibly TRBD1 on 6 matching bases. The germline gives CDR1 SGHNT, CDR2 YYREEE (reference sequence). This CDR3 contains 16 residues. Trimming pared 2 bases from V and 6 bases from J, leaving 15 bases between. The CDR3 loop is CASSLATGPGNSPLHF. CDR3 coding DNA: TGTGCCAGCAGCTTAGCCACAGGGCCGGGTAATTCACCCCTCCACTTT.

The chain has TRBV5-1 and TRBJ1-6; 7 bases are a match to TRBD1. CDR1 and CDR2 from the germline V gene are SGHRS and YFSETQ. The CDR3 covers 15 residues. The junction had 7 bases not matched to a gene; V was cut back by 3 bases and J by 7 bases. This chain's CDR3 is CASSWMGQPNSPLHF. The CDR3 nucleotides read TGCGCCAGCAGCTGGATGGGACAGCCAAATTCACCCCTCCACTTT.

The chain recombines TRBV6-5 with TRBJ1-6, with a weak D call TRBD1 (6 bases). The CDR3 spans 15 residues. The germline gives CDR1 MNHEY, CDR2 SVGAGI. The V end was cut by 5 bases, the J end by 14 bases, with 22 bases between. This CDR3 is CASSLSGTSYSSLHF. The CDR3, as DNA: TGTGCCAGCAGTCTCTCCGGGACATCCTATAGTTCCCTCCACTTT.

This clone appeared once. The rearrangement links TRBV18 to TRBJ1-1; D perhaps matches TRBD1 (5 bases). Germline V gene data show CDR1 as KGHSH and CDR2 as LQKENI. The V gene lost 3 bases and the J gene lost 3 bases, with 14 bases spanning the gap. The length of the CDR3 is 15 residues. The CDR3 DNA sequence: TGTGCCAGCTCACCTCAATACAGGACGCACACTGAAGCTTTCTTT. It yields the protein CASSPQYRTHTEAFF.